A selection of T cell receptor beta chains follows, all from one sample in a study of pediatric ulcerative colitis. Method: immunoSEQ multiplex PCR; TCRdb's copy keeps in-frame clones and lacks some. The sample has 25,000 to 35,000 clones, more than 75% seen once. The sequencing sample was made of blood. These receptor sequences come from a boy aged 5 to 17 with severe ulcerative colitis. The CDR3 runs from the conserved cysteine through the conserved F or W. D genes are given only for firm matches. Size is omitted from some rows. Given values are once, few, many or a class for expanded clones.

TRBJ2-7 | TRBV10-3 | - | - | TGTGCCATCCCGTCGGGATGGGCCCCCGACGCAGGCGACTACGAGCAGTACTTC | CAIPSGWAPDAGDYEQYF
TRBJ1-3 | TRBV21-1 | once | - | TGTGCCAGCAGCGCCCGGGGGGACAGTATCTCTGGAAACACCATATATTTT | CASSARGDSISGNTIYF
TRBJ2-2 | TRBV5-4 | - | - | TGTGCCAGCACGCTCGGGGGCACCGGGGAGCTGTTTTTT | CASTLGGTGELFF
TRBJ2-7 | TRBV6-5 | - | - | TGTGCCAGCACCTCGGTAGGGACCAGCGAGCAGTACTTC | CASTSVGTSEQYF
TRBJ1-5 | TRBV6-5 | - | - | TGTGCCAGCAGGGGCGGCGGTGGCAATCAGCCCCAGCATTTT | CASRGGGGNQPQHF
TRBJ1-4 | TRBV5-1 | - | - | TGCGCCAGCAGCTTGAGGGGGGCTCCCACTAATGAAAAACTGTTTTTT | CASSLRGAPTNEKLFF
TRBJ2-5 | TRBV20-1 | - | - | TGCAGTGTTAACGGGCCCGAGACCCAGTACTTC | CSVNGPETQYF
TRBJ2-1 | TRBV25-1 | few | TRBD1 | TGTGCCAGCAGTGACGGACAGGACTCCTACAATGAGCAGTTCTTC | CASSDGQDSYNEQFF
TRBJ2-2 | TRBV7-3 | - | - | TGTGCCAGCAGCTCTCCCGCGGGGCGGAGAACCGGGGAGCTGTTTTTT | CASSSPAGRRTGELFF
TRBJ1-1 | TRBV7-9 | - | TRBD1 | TGTGCCAGCAGCATCGTAAACAGGGGGGAGAGGACTGAAGCTTTCTTT | CASSIVNRGERTEAFF
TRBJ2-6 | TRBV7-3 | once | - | TGTGCCAGCCGGGGGTCCTCTGGGGCCAACGTCCTGACTTTC | CASRGSSGANVLTF
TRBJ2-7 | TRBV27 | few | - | TGTGCCAGCAGTTTAAGGTGGACCGACTCCTACGAGCAGTACTTC | CASSLRWTDSYEQYF
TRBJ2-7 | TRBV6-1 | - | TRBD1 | TGTGCCAGCAGAACGACAGGGAACGGCTACGAGCAGTACTTC | CASRTTGNGYEQYF
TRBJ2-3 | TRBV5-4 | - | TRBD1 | TGTGCCAGCAGCTTGATGGTGGGACAGGCGTCTACAGATACGCAGTATTTT | CASSLMVGQASTDTQYF
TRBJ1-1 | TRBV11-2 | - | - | TGTGCCAGCAGCTTGGGCACCTTCACTGAAGCTTTCTTT | CASSLGTFTEAFF
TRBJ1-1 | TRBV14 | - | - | TGTGCCAGCAGCCCCTATCTCAGGGAAATTTTCTTT | CASSPYLREIFF
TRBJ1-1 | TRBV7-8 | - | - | TGTGCCAGCACATTAGCGTGGACAGTGAACACTGAAGCTTTCTTT | CASTLAWTVNTEAFF
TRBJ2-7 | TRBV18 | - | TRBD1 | TGTGCCAGCTCAAGGTCCGGGACAGGGACCTACGAGCAGTACTTC | CASSRSGTGTYEQYF
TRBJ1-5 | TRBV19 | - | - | TGTGCCAGTAGTATAGGGGGCCGAGCGTATCGGCAGCCCCAGCATTTT | CASSIGGRAYRQPQHF
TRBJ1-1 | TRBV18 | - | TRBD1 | TGTGCCAGCTCACCACCTGTCCCCCCGGACAGGGGAATACGGAACACTGAAGCTTTCTTT | CASSPPVPPDRGIRNTEAFF
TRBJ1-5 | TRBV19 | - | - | TGTGCCAGTGACACTCATTATAGCAATCAGCCCCAGCATTTT | CASDTHYSNQPQHF
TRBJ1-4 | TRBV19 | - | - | TGTGCCAGTAGTTCGTCAGGACGGATGACTAATGAAAAACTGTTTTTT | CASSSSGRMTNEKLFF
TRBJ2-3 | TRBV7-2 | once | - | TGTGCCAGCAGCTTCGCGGGGCGGTGGAATACGCAGTATTTT | CASSFAGRWNTQYF
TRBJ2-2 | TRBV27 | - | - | TGTGCCAGCAGGATGCTATCTGGGGTCACCGGGGAGCTGTTTTTT | CASRMLSGVTGELFF
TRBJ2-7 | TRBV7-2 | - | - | TGTGCCAGCAGCTTATCGATTTCCTACGAGCAGTACTTC | CASSLSISYEQYF
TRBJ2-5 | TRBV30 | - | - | TGTGCCTGGAGTGCAATCTACCGCCGCGAGACCCAGTACTTC | CAWSAIYRRETQYF
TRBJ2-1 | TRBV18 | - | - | TGTGCCAGCTCATGGAGGAATGAGCAGTTCTTC | CASSWRNEQFF
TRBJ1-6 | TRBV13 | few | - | TGTGCCAGCAGCTTAGGCCTCCCGAGCTCCTATAATTCACCCCTCCACTTT | CASSLGLPSSYNSPLHF
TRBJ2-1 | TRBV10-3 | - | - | TGTGCCATCAGTGAGTCGCTCGACAATGAGCAGTTCTTC | CAISESLDNEQFF